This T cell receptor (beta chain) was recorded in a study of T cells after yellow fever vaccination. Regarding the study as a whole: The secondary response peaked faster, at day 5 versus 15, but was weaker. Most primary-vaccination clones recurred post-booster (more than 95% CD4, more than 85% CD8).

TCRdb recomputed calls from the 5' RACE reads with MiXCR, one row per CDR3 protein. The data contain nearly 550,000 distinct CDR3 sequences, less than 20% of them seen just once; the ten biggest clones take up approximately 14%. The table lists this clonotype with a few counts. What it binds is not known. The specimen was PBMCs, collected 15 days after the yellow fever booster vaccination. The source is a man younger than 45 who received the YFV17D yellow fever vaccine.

The CDR3 region has the DNA TGTGCCAGCAGCCCCTCGGGGAGCCTTCAGTACTTC. Amino acid sequence: CASSPSGSLQYF. The chain combines TRBV7-2 with TRBJ2-7, with a possible D match to TRBD2 (5 bases). This CDR3 contains 12 residues. Germline CDR1 reads SGHTA; CDR2 reads FQGNSA. The V and J ends lost 5 bases and 10 bases respectively, with 15 bases between them.